This TCR beta chain came from a study of blood T cell repertoires in COVID-19. The CDR3 sequence is 13 residues long. Germline V gives CDR1 MRHNA, CDR2 SNTAGT. V lost 5 bases to trimming and J lost 4 bases; unmatched junction nucleotides: 2. The assay was immunoSEQ multiplex PCR, and TCRdb's table has in-frame clones only and misses some. This sample yields some 200,000 clones, of which roughly 80% are seen a single time; 13% to 15% belongs to the top ten. Material for sequencing was peripheral blood. This chain connects TRBV6-4 to TRBJ2-5; 9 positions match TRBD1. The sequence derives from a man aged 25 to 40 with active or convalescent COVID-19. Here the CDR3 reads CASSPTGGETQYF. CDR3 coding DNA: TGTGCCAGCAGTCCGACAGGGGGAGAGACCCAGTACTTC.